These T cell receptor beta chains were read from a single sample in a study of cytomegalovirus exposure and HLA in healthy donors. Clones were sequenced by immunoSEQ multiplex PCR, and TCRdb holds only the in-frame ones, with some missing. Of around 150,000 clones listed, roughly 64% are singletons. The material sequenced was PBMCs. These receptors were obtained from a young woman in good health and CMV-seropositive. CDR3s leave out the opening cysteine and the closing phenylalanine or tryptophan.

ASSFVRLAGSGELF | TRBV28 | 14
SAGSQPQH | TRBV20-1 | 8
ASSPPRQGRETQY | TRBV5-1 | 13
ATRGEGNQPQH | TRBV10-3 | 11
ASSIALSAYEQY | TRBV19 | 12
ASSSDLGQIFNYGYT | TRBV11-3 | 15
ASSPGVYGSTDTQY | TRBV5-1 | 14
ASSQDLAGGYEQY | TRBV4-1 | 13
SVKLIRGSGTEAF | TRBV29-1 | 13
ASKEDSSYEQY | TRBV2 | 11
ASSVAGLAANTGELF | TRBV9 | 15
AWRLAGEGTDTQY | TRBV30 | 13
ASSDRGTGFVGYT | TRBV25-1 | 13
ASSDPNRGRLF | TRBV28 | 11
ASSQALVAGAQGRETQY | TRBV4-1 | 17
ASSARRLSQETQY | TRBV6-1 | 13
ASVAFVRGLAKNIQY | TRBV2 | 15
ASSVETGRGGYT | TRBV9 | 12
ATSRDAAGLSPLH | TRBV15 | 13
ASSQELAGGLSSYEQY | TRBV4-2 | 16
ASSLGWGGSGTEAF | TRBV11-2 | 14
ASSFGAGDQPQH | TRBV7-8 | 12
ASSLSSGSGANVLT | TRBV28 | 14
ASSKRWVTGTGGTSERGAYEQY | TRBV21-1 | 22
ASTLGGTEAF | TRBV7-9 | 10
ASSERTGATNEKLF | TRBV9 | 14
ASSQVLPGLAGENEQF | TRBV5-1 | 16
ASSFSDYTDTQY | TRBV7-9 | 12
ASSVAPEQGYYEQY | TRBV9 | 14
ASSSMGQGIYGYT | TRBV6-6 | 13
ASSSPGISTDTQY | TRBV28 | 13
ATVGGNEQF | TRBV28 | 9
ASSPDRNIYGYT | TRBV7-6 | 12
ASLPLRLQGLGEKLF | TRBV18 | 15
ASSPGLATSTDTQY | TRBV5-1 | 14
ASSLVARGASEAF | TRBV7-2 | 13
ASSFDSPLFSGNTIY | TRBV11-1 | 15
ASSLHGLAASTDTQY | TRBV11-2 | 15
AWSVQADYGYT | TRBV30 | 11
ASSLGGGLVGYT | TRBV11-2 | 12
ASSSYRQGAYYGYT | TRBV27 | 14
ASSSLVDTQY | TRBV6-6 | 10
ASSFQGETEAF | TRBV5-1 | 11
ASSPRTGPLPSGNTIY | TRBV5-1 | 16
ASSSPPGGRETQY | TRBV11-2 | 13
ASSGWSVHTEAF | TRBV2 | 12
ASSLVGGAGELF | TRBV5-1 | 12
ASSEYPPVGGTNTEAF | TRBV6-1 | 16
ASRGTGGPQLAF | TRBV28 | 12
AISESDRYNEQF | TRBV10-3 | 12
ASSPNRGPLGEQY | TRBV18 | 13
ASSLSGELF | TRBV28 | 9
ASSLGSGRETQY | TRBV5-1 | 12